This TCR beta chain derives from a study of follicular helper T cells after annual influenza vaccination. The CDR3 sequence is 13 residues long. Deletions cut 0 bases from V and 5 bases from J, with 7 bases between. CDR1 and CDR2 from the germline V gene are ENHRY and SYGVKD. TCRdb keeps only in-frame clones here, not all; method: immunoSEQ multiplex PCR. The profile shows 720 or so clones, 72% of them singletons. Stated time point: 2015-2016 season, 7 days after influenza vaccination. The sequences come from CXCR5+ CD38+ circulating T follicular helper cells from blood, collected 7 days after influenza vaccination. The subset denotes: circulating Tfh, non-naive CD4+CXCR5+PD-1+ (ICOS+CD38+ or ICOS-CD38-). The clonotype comes from an adult who received the influenza vaccine. The genes are TRBV10-3 and TRBJ2-5; either TRBD1 or TRBD2 may supply D (5 bases each). The CDR3 here is CAISESRDETQYF. The DNA of the CDR3 is TGTGCCATCAGTGAGTCGAGGGACGAGACCCAGTACTTC.